The present T cell receptor (beta chain) was sequenced within a study of blood T cell repertoires in COVID-19. V lost 6 bases, J lost 1 base, and 13 bases lay in between. The CDR3 runs 15 residues. Per the germline V gene, CDR1 is LNHDA and CDR2 is SQIVND (reference sequence). The table came from immunoSEQ multiplex PCR; TCRdb's copy has only in-frame clones and leaves some out. In the table there are over 250,000 clones, approximately 85% of which are singletons. The J gene is TRBJ1-5, the V gene TRBV19; D remains ambiguous. The receptor was derived from a woman in her 30s with acute or convalescent COVID-19. What was sequenced was peripheral blood. The DNA for the CDR3 is TGTGCCAGTAGGACCGTGGGGAGGAGCAATCAGCCCCAGCATTTT. Translating it yields CASRTVGRSNQPQHF.